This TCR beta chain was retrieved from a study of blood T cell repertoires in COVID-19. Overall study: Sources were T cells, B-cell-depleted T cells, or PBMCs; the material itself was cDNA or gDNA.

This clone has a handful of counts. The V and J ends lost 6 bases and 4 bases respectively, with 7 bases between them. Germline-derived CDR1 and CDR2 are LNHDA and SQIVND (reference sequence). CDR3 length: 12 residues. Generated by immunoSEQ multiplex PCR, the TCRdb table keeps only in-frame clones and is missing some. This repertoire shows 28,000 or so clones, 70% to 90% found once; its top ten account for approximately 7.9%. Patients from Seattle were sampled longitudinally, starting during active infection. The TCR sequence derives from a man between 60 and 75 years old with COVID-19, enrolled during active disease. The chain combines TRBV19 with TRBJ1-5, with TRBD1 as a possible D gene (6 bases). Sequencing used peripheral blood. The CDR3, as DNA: TGTGCCAGTAGCAGGGGTAATCAGCCCCAGCATTTT. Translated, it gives CASSRGNQPQHF.